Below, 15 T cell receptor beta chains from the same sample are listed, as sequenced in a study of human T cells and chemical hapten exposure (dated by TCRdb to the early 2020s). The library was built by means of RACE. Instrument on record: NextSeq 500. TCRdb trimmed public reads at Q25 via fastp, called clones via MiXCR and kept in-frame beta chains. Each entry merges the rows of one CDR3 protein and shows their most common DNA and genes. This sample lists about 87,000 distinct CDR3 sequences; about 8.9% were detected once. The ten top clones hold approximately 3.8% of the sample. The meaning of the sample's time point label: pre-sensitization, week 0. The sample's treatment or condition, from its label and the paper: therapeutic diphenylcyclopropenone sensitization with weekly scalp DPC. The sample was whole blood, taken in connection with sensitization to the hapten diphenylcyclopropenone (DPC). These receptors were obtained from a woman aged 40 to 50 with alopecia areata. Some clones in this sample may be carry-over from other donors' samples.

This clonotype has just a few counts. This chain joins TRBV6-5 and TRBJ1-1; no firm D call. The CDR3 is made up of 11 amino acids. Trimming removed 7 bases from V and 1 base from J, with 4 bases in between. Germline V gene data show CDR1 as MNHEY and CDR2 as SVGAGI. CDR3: CASTRNTEAFF. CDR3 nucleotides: TGTGCCAGCACCAGGAACACTGAAGCTTTCTTT.

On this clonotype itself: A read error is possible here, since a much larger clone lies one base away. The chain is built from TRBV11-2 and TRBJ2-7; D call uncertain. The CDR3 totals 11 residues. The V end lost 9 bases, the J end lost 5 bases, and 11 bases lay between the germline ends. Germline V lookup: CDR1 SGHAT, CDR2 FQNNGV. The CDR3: CASKDRNEQYF. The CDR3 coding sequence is TGTGCCAGTAAAGATAGGAACGAGCAGTACTTC.

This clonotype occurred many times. Here the CDR3 reads CASSPGTGRMNTEAFF. Written as DNA, the CDR3 is TGTGCCAGCTCACCAGGGACAGGGAGAATGAACACTGAAGCTTTCTTT. The chain carries TRBV18 and TRBJ1-1; 9 bases are a match to TRBD1. V lost 2 bases and J lost 0; bases outside the gene matches: 4. Germline V gene sequence: CDR1 KGHSH, CDR2 LQKENI. CDR3 size: 16 residues. Supplemented by reference TRBV18 and TRBJ1-1, the full variable domain reads NAGVMQNPRHLVRRRGQEARLRCSPMKGHSHVYWYRQLPEEGLKFMVYLQKENIIDESGMPKERFSAEFPKEGPSILRIQQVVRGDSAAYFCASSPGTGRMNTEAFFGQGTRLTVV.

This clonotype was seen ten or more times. The CDR3 sequence is CASSLAGGNEQFF. CDR3 in DNA: TGTGCCAGTAGTCTCGCAGGGGGCAATGAGCAGTTCTTC. This sequence joins TRBV19 and TRBJ2-1; 7 bases line up with TRBD1. Germline values: CDR1 LNHDA, CDR2 SQIVND (reference sequence). V shed 5 bases, J shed 6 bases, and the junction held 4 bases outside the gene matches. The length of the CDR3 is 13 residues.

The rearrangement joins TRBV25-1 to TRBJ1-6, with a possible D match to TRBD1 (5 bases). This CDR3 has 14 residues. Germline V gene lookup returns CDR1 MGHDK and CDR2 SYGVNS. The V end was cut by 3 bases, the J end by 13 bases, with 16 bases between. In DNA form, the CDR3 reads TGTGCCAGCAGTGATTCCCAGGGAGCCTCCCCCCTCCACTTT. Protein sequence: CASSDSQGASPLHF.

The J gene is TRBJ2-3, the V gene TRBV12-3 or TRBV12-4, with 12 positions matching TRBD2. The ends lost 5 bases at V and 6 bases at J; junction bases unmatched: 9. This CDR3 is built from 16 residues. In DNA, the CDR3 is TGTGCCAGCAGTCGAGAACTAGCGGGGGGTGGGGATACGCAGTATTTT. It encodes CASSRELAGGGDTQYF.

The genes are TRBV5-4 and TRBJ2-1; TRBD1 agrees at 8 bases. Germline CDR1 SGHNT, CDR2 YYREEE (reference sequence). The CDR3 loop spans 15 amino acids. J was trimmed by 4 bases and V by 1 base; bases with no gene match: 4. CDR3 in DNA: TGTGCCAGCAGCTTGAGGGACAGGTGGTACAATGAGCAGTTCTTC. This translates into CASSLRDRWYNEQFF.

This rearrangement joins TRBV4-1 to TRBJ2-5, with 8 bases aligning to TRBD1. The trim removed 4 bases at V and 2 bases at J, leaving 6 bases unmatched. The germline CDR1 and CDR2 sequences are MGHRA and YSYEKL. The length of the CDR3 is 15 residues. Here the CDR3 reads CASSLGTGAQETQYF. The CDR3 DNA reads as TGCGCCAGCAGCCTAGGGACAGGAGCTCAAGAGACCCAGTACTTC.

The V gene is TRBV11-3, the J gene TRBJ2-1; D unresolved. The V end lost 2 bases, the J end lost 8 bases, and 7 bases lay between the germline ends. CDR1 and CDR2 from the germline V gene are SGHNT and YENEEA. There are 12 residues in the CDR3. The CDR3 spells CASSLQDHEQFF. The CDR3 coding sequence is TGTGCCAGCAGCTTACAGGATCATGAGCAGTTCTTC. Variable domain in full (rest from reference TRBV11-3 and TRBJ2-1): EAGVVQSPRYKIIEKKQPVAFWCNPISGHNTLYWYLQNLGQGPELLIRYENEEAVDDSQLPKDRFSAERLKGVDSTLKIQPAELGDSAVYLCASSLQDHEQFFGPGTRLTVL.

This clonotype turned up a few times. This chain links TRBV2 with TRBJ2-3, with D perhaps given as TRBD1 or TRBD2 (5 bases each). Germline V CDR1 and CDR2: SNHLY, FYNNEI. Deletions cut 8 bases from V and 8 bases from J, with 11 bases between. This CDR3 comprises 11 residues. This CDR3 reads CASPTGGTQYF. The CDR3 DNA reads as TGTGCCAGCCCAACTGGGGGTACGCAGTATTTT. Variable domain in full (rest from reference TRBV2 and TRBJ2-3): EPEVTQTPSHQVTQMGQEVILRCVPISNHLYFYWYRQILGQKVEFLVSFYNNEISEKSEIFDDQFSVERPDGSNFTLKIRSTKLEDSAMYFCASPTGGTQYFGPGTRLTVL.

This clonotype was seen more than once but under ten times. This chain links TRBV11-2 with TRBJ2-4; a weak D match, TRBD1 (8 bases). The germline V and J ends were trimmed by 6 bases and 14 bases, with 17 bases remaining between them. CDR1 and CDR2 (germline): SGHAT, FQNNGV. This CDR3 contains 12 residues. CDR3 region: CASSRGQGGKYF. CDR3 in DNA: TGTGCCAGCAGTCGAGGACAGGGAGGGAAGTACTTC.

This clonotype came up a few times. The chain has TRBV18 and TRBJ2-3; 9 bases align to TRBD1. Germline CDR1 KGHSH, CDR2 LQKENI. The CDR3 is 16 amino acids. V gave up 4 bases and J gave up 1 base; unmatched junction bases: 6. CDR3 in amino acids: CASSHRTGARTDTQYF. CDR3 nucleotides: TGTGCCAGCTCACATCGGACAGGGGCCCGCACAGATACGCAGTATTTT.

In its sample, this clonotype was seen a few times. CDR3 bases: TGTGCCAGCAGACTAAACCGACTCGCTAACTATGGCTACACCTTC. Translation: CASRLNRLANYGYTF. This chain links TRBV6-1 with TRBJ1-2, with D unclear. The CDR3 spans 15 residues. The V end lost 6 bases, the J end lost 0 bases, and 14 bases lay between the germline ends. The V gene's germline CDR1 is MNHNS and CDR2 SASEGT.

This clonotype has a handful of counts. CDR3 coding DNA: TGTGCCAGCAGCGTAGACCTAGCAACAGATACGCAGTATTTT. Translated, it gives CASSVDLATDTQYF. V usage is TRBV9 and J usage is TRBJ2-3; D is perhaps TRBD2 (5 bases). Germline lookup yields CDR1 SGDLS and CDR2 YYNGEE. The CDR3 spans 14 residues. V lost 0 bases, J lost 3 bases, and 8 bases lay in between.

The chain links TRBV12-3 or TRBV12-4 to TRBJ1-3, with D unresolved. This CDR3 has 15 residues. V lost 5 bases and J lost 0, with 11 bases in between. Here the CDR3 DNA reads TGTGCCAGCAGTCTTCAGATGTACTCTGGAAACACCATATATTTT. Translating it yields CASSLQMYSGNTIYF.